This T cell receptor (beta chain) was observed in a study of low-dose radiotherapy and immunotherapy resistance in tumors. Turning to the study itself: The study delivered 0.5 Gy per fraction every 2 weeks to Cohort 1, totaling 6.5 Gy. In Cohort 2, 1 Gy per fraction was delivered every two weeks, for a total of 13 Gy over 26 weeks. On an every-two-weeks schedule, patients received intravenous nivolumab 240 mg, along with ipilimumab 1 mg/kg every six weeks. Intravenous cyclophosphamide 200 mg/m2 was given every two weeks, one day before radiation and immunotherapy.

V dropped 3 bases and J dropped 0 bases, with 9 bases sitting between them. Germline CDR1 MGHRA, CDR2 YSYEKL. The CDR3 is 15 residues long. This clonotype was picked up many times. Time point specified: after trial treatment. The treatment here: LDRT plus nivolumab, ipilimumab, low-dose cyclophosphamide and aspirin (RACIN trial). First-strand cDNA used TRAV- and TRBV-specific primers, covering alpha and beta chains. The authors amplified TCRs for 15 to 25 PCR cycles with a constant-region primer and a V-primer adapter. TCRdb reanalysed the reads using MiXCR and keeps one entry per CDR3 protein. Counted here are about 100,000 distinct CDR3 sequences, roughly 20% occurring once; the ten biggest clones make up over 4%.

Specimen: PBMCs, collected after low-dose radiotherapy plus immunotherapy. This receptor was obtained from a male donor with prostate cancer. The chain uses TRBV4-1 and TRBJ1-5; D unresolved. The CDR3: CASSHSLNSNQPQHF. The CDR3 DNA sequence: TGCGCCAGCAGCCATTCACTGAATAGCAATCAGCCCCAGCATTTT.